This TCR beta chain was sequenced in a study of T-cell memory formation after mild COVID-19. The authors produced TCR alpha and TCR beta cDNA libraries with sample barcodes and UMIs by 5'RACE using constant-segment primers. MiXCR, run by TCRdb on the 5' RACE reads, gives a single entry per CDR3 protein. Of hundreds of thousands of distinct CDR3 sequences listed, approximately 25% are singletons. Germline CDR1 SNHLY, CDR2 FYNNEI. This CDR3 contains 17 residues. The trim removed 4 bases at V and 1 base at J, leaving 9 bases unmatched. The sequence was obtained from an adult woman who had mild COVID-19 (a few samples of this study predate the infection). Cell type and time point are not known. The chain recombines TRBV2 with TRBJ2-5, with TRBD2 identical over 10 bases. Sequencing was carried out using PBMCs or a T cell subset sorted from them (not recorded which). CDR3 region: CASSGGTSADFQETQYF. CDR3 DNA sequence: TGTGCCAGCAGTGGGGGGACTAGCGCTGACTTCCAAGAGACCCAGTACTTC.